This T cell receptor (beta chain) is drawn from a study of neurological immune-mediated disorders (dated by TCRdb to the late 2010s). At the level of the whole study: Among the 34 multiple sclerosis patients, relapsing-remitting MS accounted for around 30 and secondary progressive MS accounted for 3. The study compared peripheral blood TCR-beta repertoires of HTLV-I-associated myelopathy (HAM/TSP) patients, multiple sclerosis patients and healthy controls using UMI-based sequencing. The 90 to 110 TCR-beta libraries included longitudinal samples, technical triplicates and paired sorted CD4+ and CD8+ T-cell subsets alongside PBMC samples. Of the approximately 68 subjects in the cohort, about 14 were HAM/TSP patients, approximately 34 were multiple sclerosis patients, and around 20 were healthy controls.

Overall results and qualifications from the work: No association of the MS cluster with clinical or MRI features was observed, and the need for larger cohorts was stated by the authors. Across subjects, expanded clones never shared an identical CDR3 amino acid sequence, which suggests that the TCR-beta repertoires in every group were private. The highest TCR clonal expansion was observed in HAM/TSP patients, whereas the lowest was observed in MS patients, even when compared with healthy controls. In phylogenetic analysis, the repertoires of 18 of 34 MS patients grouped into a cluster of related CDR3 sequences, which suggests a possible signature at the repertoire level.

To synthesize cDNA, template-switch 5'RACE was performed with a primer carrying a 10-nucleotide random unique molecular identifier so that each TCR transcript was tagged. Over 180 million TCR-beta sequences, covering 15-18 subjects, were produced in each sequencing run. The RNeasy kit was used to extract total RNA. Using the KAPA Real-time Library Amplification kit, TCR-beta VDJ regions were amplified with primers for the TCR constant region and the 5'RACE anchor. Sample indexes and Illumina adaptors were added in a first PCR, and a second PCR then increased library yield. The roughly 650 bp TCR product was size-selected on a 2% E-gel SizeSelection system after Ampure bead purification. Library quality was checked on a Bioanalyzer, concentration was measured with Qubit, and libraries were quantified with the Kapa Library Quantification kit before pooling. An Illumina HiSeq 2500 sequenced the libraries paired-end 2 x 150 bp. To increase sequence diversity, about 25-31% phiX was spiked into each library pool. The study's processing was this. The UMI-based MiGEC pipeline processed quality-filtered reads and removed over 75% of raw TCR sequences during error correction. IMGT germline references were used for aligning VDJ genes, and each clonotype was defined as a unique CDR3 amino acid sequence together with its V-J genes. VDJtools evaluated clonal expansion, Shannon diversity and CDR3 relatedness (CalcPairwiseDistances, ClusterSamples); CLCbio workbench built phylogenetic trees. Expanded clones were defined as having at least 8 unique UMIs, based on coefficient-of-variation modelling across technical triplicates. TCRdb passed the public sequencing reads through fastp at Q25 and MiXCR, retaining productive beta sequences. Rows merge per CDR3 protein into single entries with the most common DNA and genes. The V and J calls reflect TCRdb's pipeline rather than the authors' work. Within this sample are some 65,000 distinct CDR3 sequences, with under 5% of them counted one time only. The ten largest clones represent roughly 2.7% of the sample.

V is shortened by 5 bases, J by 5 bases, and the region joining them spans 21 bases. CDR1 and CDR2, per the germline V gene, are MGHRA and YSYEKL. CDR3 length: 16 amino acids, cysteine to phenylalanine. Kept here is only the CDR3 DNA, which spans 48 bases and is read in frame from base 1. In this sample, this clonotype turned up many times. The antigen this receptor binds is unknown. The record has no base qualities; no much larger clone is one base away. Unsorted PBMC libraries were generated from 2 million PBMCs stored in RNAlater at -80 °C until RNA extraction. The multiple sclerosis patients were enrolled in a US clinical protocol that used magnetic resonance imaging to evaluate disease progression. Peripheral blood was subjected to Ficoll-Hypaque density gradient centrifugation to isolate PBMCs, which were then cryopreserved in liquid nitrogen.

The TCR originated in a man aged 50 or older with multiple sclerosis. The sample taken for sequencing was PBMCs. The V gene is TRBV4-1 and the J gene is TRBJ2-5, with the D segment identity uncertain. Read as DNA, the sequence is TGCGCCAGCAGCTCCCCCGGAAAATACAAACACGAGACCCAGTACTTC. It specifies CASSSPGKYKHETQYF.